Sequencing of this T cell receptor (beta chain) was carried out in a study of human CD8 memory T cell subsets (dated by TCRdb to the early 2020s). Regarding the research as a whole: To assess how stem-like (TSTEM), progenitor exhausted-like (TPEX) and effector memory CD8+ T cell subsets are clonally related, the TCRbeta repertoires of these three subsets were compared. Over 5 donors each provided TSTEM, TPEX and effector memory subsets, from which TCRbeta repertoires were obtained.

As concerns this clonotype: What antigen it recognizes has not been identified.

The CDR1 and CDR2 encoded by the germline V gene are SNHLY and FYNNEI. The CDR3 goes from the cysteine to the phenylalanine over 14 residues. DNA was not recorded. Beyond this particular receptor, the publication reports: Only TCRbeta chains were sequenced, and repertoire comparisons were based on a handful of donors, with testing performed by paired t-tests and Bonferroni correction. Clonotypes were shared with effector memory cells by both stem-like subsets, but only minimal overlap was found between TSTEM and TPEX repertoires, suggesting distinct antigen spectra. TSTEM and TPEX subsets showed similarly high normalized Shannon-Wiener diversity, whereas effector memory subsets were comparatively less diverse. Based on Chao1 estimates, TSTEM subsets appeared to have greater repertoire diversity than TPEX subsets, which may reflect a broader range of specificities.

Density gradient separation was used to isolate peripheral blood mononuclear cells from healthy donor buffy coats. In the study, total CD8+ T cells were enriched by negative magnetic separation with EasySep or MojoSort CD8+ T cell isolation kits. An RNeasy Mini Kit was used to extract total RNA from duplicate vials of over 130,000 sorted CD8+ T cells per subset. The PBMCs were used fresh or after being cryopreserved in fetal bovine serum with around 9.2% DMSO. Fluorescence-activated cell sorting on a FACSAria III was used to sort CD8+ T cell subsets to purity. A Human TCR Profiling Kit was used to prepare UMI-labeled 5' RACE TCRbeta libraries. Every TCRbeta library was prepared in parallel with an identical number of PCR cycles. In the source study's methods: The number of functional CDR3beta clonotypes in each TCRbeta library ranged from roughly 2,800 to 20,000. MIGEC 1.2.9 was used for UMI extraction and consensus assembly, with at least three reads per UMI being required. MiXCR 3.0.3 was used to extract in-frame CDR3beta repertoires. After each sample was downsampled to 42,000 randomly selected UMIs, diversity metrics were computed in VDJtools 1.2.1. For each sample pair, the repertoire overlap metrics D, R and F2 were calculated in VDJtools using the top 3,000 clones. TCRdb reprocessed the reads, and each CDR3 protein sequence is entered once, without DNA. The V and J calls, along with clone size, are taken from TCRdb and not from the paper's own processing. The sample table includes 4,500 to 7,000 distinct CDR3 sequences. 18% of the sample comes from the top ten.

The chain joins TRBV2 to TRBJ2-7. Sequenced input: CD8+ T cells from PBMCs. This receptor was obtained from a human donor in good health. The CDR3 amino acid sequence is: CASSTSRHPYEQYF.